This T cell receptor (beta chain) stems from a study of T cell repertoires in cytomegalovirus infection. Background on the study: Recently described HLA-C-restricted plus well-studied HLA-B-restricted CMV epitopes were used.

This clonotype was counted many times. Antigen specificity is unknown. Study-wide results and limits: Across the ex vivo response, the dominant clonotypes were HLA-C-restricted CMV-specific TCR beta clonotypes.

MiXCR was run by TCRdb on the reads, yielding one entry per CDR3 protein. The table records some 900,000 distinct CDR3 sequences, 32% of them present only once. V gave up 2 bases and J gave up 0 bases; unmatched junction bases: 3. This CDR3 spans 16 amino acids. The germline CDR1 and CDR2 sequences are SGHTA and FQGNSA. The specimen was cultured CD8+ T cells from PBMCs, collected from culture after CMV antigen stimulation. This clonotype was obtained from a human donor in good health (CMV status not recorded). Some clones in this sample may be carry-over from other donors' samples. V gene TRBV7-2 combines with J gene TRBJ2-1; 8 bases agree with TRBD2. For the CDR3, the DNA is TGTGCCAGCAGCTTATGGAGCGGGGGCTCCTACAATGAGCAGTTCTTC. This translates into CASSLWSGGSYNEQFF.